Each of the 4 T cell receptor beta chains below was sequenced from the same sample in a study of cytomegalovirus exposure and HLA in healthy donors. 13 Jbeta primers and 60 Vbeta primers were used for the PCR. Method: immunoSEQ multiplex PCR; TCRdb's copy keeps in-frame clones and lacks some. The sample records approximately 81,000 clones, around 74% being singletons. Source material: PBMCs. Receptors originate from a woman between 50 and 59 years old in good health and CMV-seropositive.

In this sample, this clone turned up once. The genes are TRBV28 and TRBJ2-7; D may be TRBD1 (5 bases). The germline gives CDR1 MDHEN, CDR2 SYDVKM. The CDR3 totals 14 residues. Trimming shortened V by 8 bases and J by 0 bases, and 14 bases separated the two germline ends. DNA of the CDR3: TGTGCCAGCCGGATTCACAGGAGCTCCTACGAGCAGTACTTC. Translation gives CASRIHRSSYEQYF.

V gene TRBV11-3 combines with J gene TRBJ1-1; D possibly corresponds to TRBD1 (6 bases). V lost 4 bases, J lost 1 base, and 7 bases lay in between. The CDR3 length is 13 residues. The germline V gene has CDR1 SGHNT and CDR2 YENEEA. This chain's CDR3 is CASSSGQNTEAFF. The CDR3 DNA reads as TGTGCCAGCAGCTCGGGACAGAACACTGAAGCTTTCTTT.

This chain connects TRBV4-2 to TRBJ1-1, with a possible D match to TRBD1 (6 bases). Trimming shortened V by 2 bases and J by 6 bases, and 10 bases separated the two germline ends. The CDR3 consists of 13 residues. Germline-derived CDR1 and CDR2 are LGHNA and YNFKEQ. CDR3 amino acids: CASSQQGYPEAFF. The CDR3 DNA follows: TGTGCCAGCAGCCAACAGGGGTATCCTGAAGCTTTCTTT.

The rearrangement links TRBV15 to TRBJ1-5; D is perhaps TRBD1 (5 bases). CDR3 length: 14 amino acids. V lost 3 bases and J lost 5, with 11 bases in between. The germline V gene encodes CDR1 LNHNV and CDR2 YYDKDF (reference sequence). The CDR3, as DNA: TGTGCCACCAGCAGGGCAGGGCCGCATCAGCCCCAGCATTTT. Residues: CATSRAGPHQPQHF.